Shown below are 10 T cell receptor beta chains from a single sample sequenced in a study of blood T cells in healthy people across ages. For the second PCR, which ran for about 7 to 11 cycles, a sample-barcoded 5' primer and a J-beta primer mix were used. MiXCR, run by TCRdb on the 5' RACE reads, gives a single entry per CDR3 protein. The sample holds more than 450,000 distinct CDR3 sequences, over 25% seen once. The same specimen was also included in a second study, on T cells of mothers and their children.

The sequenced sample was blood. These receptors came from a boy aged 2-15 years in good health.

The chain couples TRBV29-1 to TRBJ2-3; tentatively, D is TRBD2 (6 bases). Trimming took 4 bases from V and 1 from J, leaving 9 bases between them. Per germline, CDR1 SQVTM and CDR2 ANQGSEA. The CDR3 has 13 residues. The CDR3 DNA sequence: TGCAGCGTTGCCCAGCGGGGCACAGATACGCAGTATTTT. Amino acids: CSVAQRGTDTQYF.

This clonotype was seen many times. The rearrangement uses TRBV27 and TRBJ2-7; 13 nucleotides agree with TRBD2. V shed 5 bases, J shed 6 bases, and the junction held 7 bases outside the gene matches. Germline CDR1 MNHEY, CDR2 SMNVEV (reference sequence). This CDR3 has 15 residues. As DNA, the CDR3 is TGTGCCAGCAGTCCCTGGACTAGCGGGAGTAGCGAGCAGTACTTC. This translates into CASSPWTSGSSEQYF.

The gene calls are TRBV5-5 and TRBJ2-2, with 7 bases fitting TRBD1. V was clipped by 5 bases and J by 3 bases; unmatched bases: 7. CDR1 is SGHKS, CDR2 YYEKEE, per germline (reference sequence). This CDR3 has 15 amino acids. DNA for the CDR3: TGTGCCAGCAGTGCCGACAGGGTTGACACCGGGGAGCTGTTTTTT. It translates to CASSADRVDTGELFF. Filled out from reference TRBV5-5 and TRBJ2-2, the complete variable domain reads DAGVTQSPTHLIKTRGQQVTLRCSPISGHKSVSWYQQVLGQGPQFIFQYYEKEERGRGNFPDRFSARQFPNYSSELNVNALLLGDSALYLCASSADRVDTGELFFGEGSRLTVL.

This clonotype was counted a few times. This sequence joins TRBV20-1 and TRBJ2-5; TRBD2 agrees at 15 bases. Per the germline V gene, CDR1 is DFQATT and CDR2 is SNEGSKA (reference sequence). The CDR3 has 15 residues. Trimming took 3 bases from V and 3 from J; bases not matched to a gene: 2. CDR3: CSARGLAGGKETQYF. The CDR3 nucleotides read TGCAGTGCTAGGGGACTAGCGGGAGGCAAAGAGACCCAGTACTTC.

The chain carries TRBV6-1 and TRBJ2-1; 7 bases line up with TRBD2. This CDR3 spans 15 amino acids. V trimming: 2 bases; J trimming: 2 bases; junction bases outside the gene matches: 3. Looked up from germline, CDR1 is MNHNS and CDR2 is SASEGT. The CDR3 DNA reads as TGTGCCAGCAGTGAATCCAGCGGGACCTACAATGAGCAGTTCTTC. This gives the protein CASSESSGTYNEQFF.

The genes are TRBV7-2 and TRBJ2-5, with D tentatively TRBD1 or TRBD2 (6 bases each). Germline-derived CDR1 and CDR2 are SGHTA and FQGNSA. Trimming removed 2 bases at V and 6 bases at J, with 16 bases between. This CDR3 region has 15 residues. The CDR3 nucleotides are TGTGCCAGCAGCTTAAGTCCGGGGGCAGGAAAGACCCAGTACTTC. The encoded protein is CASSLSPGAGKTQYF.

In the case of this clonotype: Being one base from a much bigger clone, this may be a read error. The rearrangement uses TRBV20-1 and TRBJ2-7, with 7 bases matching TRBD2. Unmatched junction bases numbered 11, after V lost 5 bases and J lost 1 base. The CDR3 totals 15 residues. Germline V gene data show CDR1 as DFQATT and CDR2 as SNEGSKA (reference sequence). CDR3 nucleotide sequence: TGCAGTGCTCCCCCTGCGGGAGCCTCTTCCTACGAGCAGTACTTC. This gives the protein CSAPPAGASSYEQYF.

This clonotype was seen more than once but under ten times. The chain combines TRBV6-1 with TRBJ1-1; D is ambiguous. Trimming removed 6 bases from V and 8 bases from J, with 16 bases in between. Germline values: CDR1 MNHNS, CDR2 SASEGT. The CDR3 has 13 amino acids. The DNA of the CDR3 is TGTGCCAGCAGCGCTCGGACGGCGTTCGAAGCTTTCTTT. It encodes CASSARTAFEAFF.

This chain connects TRBV10-3 to TRBJ2-3; TRBD2 agrees at 11 bases. This CDR3 contains 18 residues. In germline, CDR1 is ENHRY, CDR2 SYGVKD. The junction had 7 bases not matched to a gene; V was cut back by 0 bases and J by 2 bases. CDR3 nucleotide sequence: TGTGCCATCAGTGAGTCGACTAGCGGGGCTGATCACACAGATACGCAGTATTTT. The encoded protein is CAISESTSGADHTDTQYF.

The chain carries TRBV2 and TRBJ1-4; 8 nucleotides match TRBD1. In germline, CDR1 is SNHLY, CDR2 FYNNEI. The CDR3 is 12 residues long. The V and J ends lost 10 bases and 7 bases, in that order; junction bases with no gene match: 5. For the CDR3, the DNA is TGTGCCACCAGGGGGCTCGGTGAAAAACTGTTTTTT. As protein: CATRGLGEKLFF.